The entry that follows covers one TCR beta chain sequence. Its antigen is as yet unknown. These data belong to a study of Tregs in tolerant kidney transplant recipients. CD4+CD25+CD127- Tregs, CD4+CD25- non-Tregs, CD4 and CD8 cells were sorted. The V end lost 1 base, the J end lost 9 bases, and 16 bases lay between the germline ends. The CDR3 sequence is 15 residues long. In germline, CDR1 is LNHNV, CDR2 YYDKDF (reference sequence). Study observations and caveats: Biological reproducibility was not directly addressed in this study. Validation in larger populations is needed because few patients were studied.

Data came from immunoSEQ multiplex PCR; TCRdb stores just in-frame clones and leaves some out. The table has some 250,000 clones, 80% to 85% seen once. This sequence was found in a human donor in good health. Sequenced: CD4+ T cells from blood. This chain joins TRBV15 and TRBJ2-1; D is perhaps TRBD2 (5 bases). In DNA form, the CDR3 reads TGTGCCACCAGCAGAGTGCCCAGCGGAGTCTTTGAGCAGTTCTTC. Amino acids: CATSRVPSGVFEQFF. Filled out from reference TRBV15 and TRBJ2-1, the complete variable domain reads DAMVIQNPRYQVTQFGKPVTLSCSQTLNHNVMYWYQQKSSQAPKLLFHYYDKDFNNEADTPDNFQSRRPNTSFCFLDIRSPGLGDTAMYLCATSRVPSGVFEQFFGPGTRLTVL.